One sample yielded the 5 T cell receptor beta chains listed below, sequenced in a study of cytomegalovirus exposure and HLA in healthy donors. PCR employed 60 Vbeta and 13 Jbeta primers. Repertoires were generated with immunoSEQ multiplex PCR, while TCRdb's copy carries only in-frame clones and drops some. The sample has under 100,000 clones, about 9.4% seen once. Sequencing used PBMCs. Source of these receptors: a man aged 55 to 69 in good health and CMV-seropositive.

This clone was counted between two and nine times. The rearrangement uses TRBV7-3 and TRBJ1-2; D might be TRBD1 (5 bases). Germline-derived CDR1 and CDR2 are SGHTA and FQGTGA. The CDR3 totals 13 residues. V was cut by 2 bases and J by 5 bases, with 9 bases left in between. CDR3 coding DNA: TGTGCCAGCAGCTTATTACCAGGGTATGGCTACACCTTC. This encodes CASSLLPGYGYTF.

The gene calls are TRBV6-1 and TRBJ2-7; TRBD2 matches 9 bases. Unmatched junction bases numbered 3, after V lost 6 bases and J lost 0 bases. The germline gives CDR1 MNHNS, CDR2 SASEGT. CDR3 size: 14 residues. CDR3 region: CASRPSGDSYEQYV. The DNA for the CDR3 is TGTGCCAGCAGGCCTAGCGGGGACTCCTACGAGCAGTACGTC.

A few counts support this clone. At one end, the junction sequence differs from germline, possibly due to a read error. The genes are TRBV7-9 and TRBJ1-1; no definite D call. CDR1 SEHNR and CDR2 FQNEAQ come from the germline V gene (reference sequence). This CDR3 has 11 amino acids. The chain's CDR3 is CASSLGAWFIF. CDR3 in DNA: TGTGCCAGCAGCTTAGGAGCTTGGTTTATCTTT.

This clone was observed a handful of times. CDR3 sequence (DNA): TGCGCCAGCAGCCTCGCGGCTAGCGGGGGGGCAACAGATACGCAGTATTTT. Encoded protein: CASSLAASGGATDTQYF. The chain is built from TRBV5-1 and TRBJ2-3, with 12 bases that match TRBD2. The CDR3 is 17 amino acids. V was clipped by 4 bases and J by 3 bases; unmatched bases: 9. In germline, CDR1 is SGHRS, CDR2 YFSETQ.

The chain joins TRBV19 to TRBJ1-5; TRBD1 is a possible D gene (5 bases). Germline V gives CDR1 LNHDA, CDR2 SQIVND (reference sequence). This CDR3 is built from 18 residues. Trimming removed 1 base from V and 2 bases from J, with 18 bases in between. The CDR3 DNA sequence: TGTGCCAGTAGTATAGTCATGAGCGCGGCGGGGGGCAATCAGCCCCAGCATTTT. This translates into CASSIVMSAAGGNQPQHF.